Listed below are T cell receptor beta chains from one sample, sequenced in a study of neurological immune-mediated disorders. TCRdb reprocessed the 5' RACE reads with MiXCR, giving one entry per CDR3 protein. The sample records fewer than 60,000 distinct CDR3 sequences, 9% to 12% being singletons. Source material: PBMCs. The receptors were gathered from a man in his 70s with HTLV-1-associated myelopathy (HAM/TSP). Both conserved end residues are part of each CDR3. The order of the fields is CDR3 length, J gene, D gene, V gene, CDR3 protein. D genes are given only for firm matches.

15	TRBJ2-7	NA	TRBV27	CASSKTSGLLYEQYF
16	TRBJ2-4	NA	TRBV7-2	CASSLGGRQGRNIQYF
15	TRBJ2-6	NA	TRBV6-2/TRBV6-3	CASSYSGTGANVLTF
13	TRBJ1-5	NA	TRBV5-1	CASREYDGKPQHF
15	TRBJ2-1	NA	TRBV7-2	CASSYRIDSYNEQFF
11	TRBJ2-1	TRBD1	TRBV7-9	CASSLGQVGFF
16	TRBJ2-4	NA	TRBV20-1	CSARLNRPTSRNIQYF
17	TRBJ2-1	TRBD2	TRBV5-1	CATSGGPGGFSYNEQFF
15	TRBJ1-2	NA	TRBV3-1	CASSQVLVRGAGYTF
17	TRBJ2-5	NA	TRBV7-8	CASSSGGGQESQETQYF
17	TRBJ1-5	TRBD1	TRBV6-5	CASSYSWPGTGNQPQHF
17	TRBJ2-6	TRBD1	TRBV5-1	CASSTGTGPSGANVLTF
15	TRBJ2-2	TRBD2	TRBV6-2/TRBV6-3	CASSMTSGRSGVLYF
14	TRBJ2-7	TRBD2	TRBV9	CASSATSDSYEQYF
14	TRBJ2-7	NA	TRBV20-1	CSAYNPDSPYEQYF
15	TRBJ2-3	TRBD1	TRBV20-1	CSAPLRQGDTDTQYF
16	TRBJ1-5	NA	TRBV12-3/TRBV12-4	CASTQTGKGGNQPQHF
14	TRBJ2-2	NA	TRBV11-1	CASSLSRVAGELFF
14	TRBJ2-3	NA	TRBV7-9	CASSSLFGTDTQYF
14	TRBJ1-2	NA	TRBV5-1	CASSSGGGNYGYTF
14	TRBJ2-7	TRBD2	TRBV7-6	CASSLVRGAYEQYF
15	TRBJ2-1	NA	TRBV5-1	CASSLSSSAYNEQFF
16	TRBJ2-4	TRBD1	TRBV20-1	CSARDPGQGLTDIQYF
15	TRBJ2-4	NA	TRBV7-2	CASSHSRGQINIQYF
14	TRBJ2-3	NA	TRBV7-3	CASSLTRGTDTQYF